This TCR beta chain comes out of a study of blood T cell repertoires in COVID-19. Study-wide background: Both acute and convalescent COVID-19 samples were obtained from the United States, Italy and Spain. PBMCs, B-cell-depleted T cells, or T cells provided the cDNA or gDNA that made up the material.

Sequencing used immunoSEQ multiplex PCR; TCRdb keeps in-frame clones, though not all of them. The sample gives some 57,000 clones, nearly 90% of which show up once; around an eighth is in the top ten. Germline trimming cut 7 bases from V and 5 bases from J; bases unmatched to any gene: 4. There are 13 residues in the CDR3. Germline V gene lookup returns CDR1 SGHVS and CDR2 FQNEAQ. This clone appeared once. V gene TRBV7-8 combines with J gene TRBJ2-2, with TRBD2 matching over 7 bases. This receptor was obtained from a man in his sixties with active COVID-19. What was sequenced was peripheral blood. The CDR3 here is CASTGSGTGELFF. In DNA, the CDR3 is TGTGCCAGCACCGGTAGCGGGACCGGGGAGCTGTTTTTT.